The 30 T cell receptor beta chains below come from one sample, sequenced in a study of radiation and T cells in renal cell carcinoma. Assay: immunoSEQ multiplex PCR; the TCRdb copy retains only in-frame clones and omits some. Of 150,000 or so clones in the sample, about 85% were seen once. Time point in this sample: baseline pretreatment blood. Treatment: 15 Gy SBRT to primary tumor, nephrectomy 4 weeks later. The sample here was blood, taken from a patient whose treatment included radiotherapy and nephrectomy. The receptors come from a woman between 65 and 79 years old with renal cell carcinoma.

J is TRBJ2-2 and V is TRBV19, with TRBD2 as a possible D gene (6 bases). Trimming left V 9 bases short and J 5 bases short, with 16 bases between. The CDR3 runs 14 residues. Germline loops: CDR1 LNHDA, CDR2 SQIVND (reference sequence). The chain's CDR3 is CASRDAGGTGELFF. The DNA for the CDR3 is TGTGCCAGCCGGGACGCCGGAGGGACCGGGGAGCTGTTTTTT.

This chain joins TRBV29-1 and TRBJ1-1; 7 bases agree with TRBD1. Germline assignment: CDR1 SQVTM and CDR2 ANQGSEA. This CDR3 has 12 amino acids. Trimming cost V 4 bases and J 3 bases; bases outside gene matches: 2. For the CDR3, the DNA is TGCAGCGTTGGGACAGGCTACACTGAAGCTTTCTTT. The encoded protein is CSVGTGYTEAFF.

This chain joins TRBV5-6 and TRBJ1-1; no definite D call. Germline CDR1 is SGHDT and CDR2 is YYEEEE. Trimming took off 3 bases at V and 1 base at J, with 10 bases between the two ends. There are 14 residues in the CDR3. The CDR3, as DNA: TGTGCCAGCAGCTGGTTGCGACAGAACACTGAAGCTTTCTTT. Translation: CASSWLRQNTEAFF.

CDR3 bases: TGCGCCAGTCCGCGGGGTTCACCCCTCCACTTT. The encoded protein is CASPRGSPLHF. The chain joins TRBV4-3 to TRBJ1-6; no clear D gene. V gave up 9 bases and J gave up 9 bases, with 9 bases separating them. Germline loops: CDR1 LGHNA, CDR2 YSLEER. This CDR3 is built from 11 residues.

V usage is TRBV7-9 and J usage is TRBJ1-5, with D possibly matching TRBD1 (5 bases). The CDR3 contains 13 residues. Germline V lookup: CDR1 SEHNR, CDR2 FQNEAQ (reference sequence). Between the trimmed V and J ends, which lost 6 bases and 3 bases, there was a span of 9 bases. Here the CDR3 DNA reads TGTGCCAGCAGTACCGGGACCAATCAGCCCCAGCATTTT. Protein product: CASSTGTNQPQHF. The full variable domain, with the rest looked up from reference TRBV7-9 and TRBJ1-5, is DTGVSQNPRHKITKRGQNVTFRCDPISEHNRLYWYRQTLGQGPEFLTYFQNEAQLEKSRLLSDRFSAERPKGSFSTLEIQRTEQGDSAMYLCASSTGTNQPQHFGDGTRLSIL.

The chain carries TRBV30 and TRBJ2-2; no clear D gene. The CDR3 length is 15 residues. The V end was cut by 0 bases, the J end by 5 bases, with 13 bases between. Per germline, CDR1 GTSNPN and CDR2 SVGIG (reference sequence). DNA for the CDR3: TGTGCCTGGAGTGTAATCCATGGACCGACCGGGGAGCTGTTTTTT. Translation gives CAWSVIHGPTGELFF.

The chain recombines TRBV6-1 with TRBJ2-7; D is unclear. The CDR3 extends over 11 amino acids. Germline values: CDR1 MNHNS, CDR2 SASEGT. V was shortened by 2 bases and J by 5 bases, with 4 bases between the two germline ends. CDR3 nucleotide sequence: TGTGCCAGCAGTGAAAGGGACGAGCAGTACTTC. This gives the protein CASSERDEQYF.

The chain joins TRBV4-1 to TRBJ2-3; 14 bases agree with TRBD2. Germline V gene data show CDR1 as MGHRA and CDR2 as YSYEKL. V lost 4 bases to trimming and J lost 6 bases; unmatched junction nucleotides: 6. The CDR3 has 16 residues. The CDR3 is CASSLRLAGGTDTQYF. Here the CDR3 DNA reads TGCGCCAGCAGCCTTCGACTAGCGGGGGGGACTGATACGCAGTATTTT.

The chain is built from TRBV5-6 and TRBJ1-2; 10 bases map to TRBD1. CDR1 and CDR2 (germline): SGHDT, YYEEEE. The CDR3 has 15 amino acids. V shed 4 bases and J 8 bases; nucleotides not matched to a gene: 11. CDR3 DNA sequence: TGTGCCAGCAGCGCCGACAGGGGGCTGGGAGGAGGCTACACCTTC. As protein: CASSADRGLGGGYTF. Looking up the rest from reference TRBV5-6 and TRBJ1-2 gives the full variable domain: DAGVTQSPTHLIKTRGQQVTLRCSPKSGHDTVSWYQQALGQGPQFIFQYYEEEERQRGNFPDRFSGHQFPNYSSELNVNALLLGDSALYLCASSADRGLGGGYTFGSGTRLTVV.

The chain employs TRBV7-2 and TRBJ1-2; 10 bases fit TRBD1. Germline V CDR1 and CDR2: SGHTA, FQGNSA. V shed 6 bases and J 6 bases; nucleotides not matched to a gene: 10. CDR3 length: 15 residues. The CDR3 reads CASRGTGTGVDGYTF. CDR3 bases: TGTGCCAGCAGGGGTACCGGGACAGGGGTGGATGGCTACACCTTC.

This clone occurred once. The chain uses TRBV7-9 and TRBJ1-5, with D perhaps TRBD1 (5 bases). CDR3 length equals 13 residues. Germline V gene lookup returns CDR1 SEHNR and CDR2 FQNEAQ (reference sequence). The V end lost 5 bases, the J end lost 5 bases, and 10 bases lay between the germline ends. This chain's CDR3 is CASSEGADQPQHF. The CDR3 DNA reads TGTGCCAGCAGCGAAGGGGCGGATCAGCCCCAGCATTTT.

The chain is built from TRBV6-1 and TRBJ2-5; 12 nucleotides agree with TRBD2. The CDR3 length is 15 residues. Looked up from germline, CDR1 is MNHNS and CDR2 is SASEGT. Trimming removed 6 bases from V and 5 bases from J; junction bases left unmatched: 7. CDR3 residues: CASRRLAGEVETQYF. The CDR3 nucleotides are TGTGCCAGCAGGAGACTAGCGGGGGAGGTGGAGACCCAGTACTTC.

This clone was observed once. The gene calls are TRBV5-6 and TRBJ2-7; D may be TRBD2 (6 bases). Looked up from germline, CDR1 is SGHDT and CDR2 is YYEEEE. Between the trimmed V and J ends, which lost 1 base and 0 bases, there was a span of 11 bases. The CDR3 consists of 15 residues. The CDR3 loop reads CASSLYAGSSYEQYF. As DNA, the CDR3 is TGTGCCAGCAGCTTGTATGCGGGGAGCTCCTACGAGCAGTACTTC.

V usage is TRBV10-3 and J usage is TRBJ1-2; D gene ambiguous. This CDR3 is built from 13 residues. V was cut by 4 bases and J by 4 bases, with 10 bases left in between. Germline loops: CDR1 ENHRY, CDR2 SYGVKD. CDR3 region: CAISGRSGYGYTF. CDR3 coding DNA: TGTGCCATCAGTGGTAGGTCCGGCTATGGCTACACCTTC.

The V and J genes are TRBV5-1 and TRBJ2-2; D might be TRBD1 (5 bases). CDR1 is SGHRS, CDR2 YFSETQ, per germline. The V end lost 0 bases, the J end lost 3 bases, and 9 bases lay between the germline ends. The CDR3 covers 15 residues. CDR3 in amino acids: CASSLAGRDTGELFF. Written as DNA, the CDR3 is TGCGCCAGCAGCTTGGCCGGCAGGGACACCGGGGAGCTGTTTTTT.

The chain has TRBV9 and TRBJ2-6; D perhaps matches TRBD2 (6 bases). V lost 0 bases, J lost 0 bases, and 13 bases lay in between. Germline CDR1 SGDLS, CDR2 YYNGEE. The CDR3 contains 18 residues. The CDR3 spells CASSVEGGAISGANVLTF. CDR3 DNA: TGTGCCAGCAGCGTAGAGGGCGGGGCGATCTCTGGGGCCAACGTCCTGACTTTC.

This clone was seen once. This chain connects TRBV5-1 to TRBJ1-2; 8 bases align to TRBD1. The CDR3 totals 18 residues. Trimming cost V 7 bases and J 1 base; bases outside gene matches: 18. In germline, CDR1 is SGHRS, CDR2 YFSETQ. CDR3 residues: CASYGPGDRQGDNYGYTF. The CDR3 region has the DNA TGCGCCAGCTATGGTCCCGGGGACAGGCAAGGGGATAACTATGGCTACACCTTC.

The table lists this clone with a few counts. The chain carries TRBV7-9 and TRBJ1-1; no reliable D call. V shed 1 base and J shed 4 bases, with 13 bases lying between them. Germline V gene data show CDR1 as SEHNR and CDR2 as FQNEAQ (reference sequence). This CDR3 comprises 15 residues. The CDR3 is CASSLDMLMSTEAFF. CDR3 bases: TGTGCCAGCAGCTTAGACATGCTGATGAGCACTGAAGCTTTCTTT.

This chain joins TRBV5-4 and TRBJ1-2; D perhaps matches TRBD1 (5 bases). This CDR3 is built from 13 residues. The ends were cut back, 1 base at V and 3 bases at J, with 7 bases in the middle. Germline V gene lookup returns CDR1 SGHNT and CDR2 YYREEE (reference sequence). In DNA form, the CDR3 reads TGTGCCAGCAGCTTGCAAGGGGACTATGGCTACACCTTC. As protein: CASSLQGDYGYTF.

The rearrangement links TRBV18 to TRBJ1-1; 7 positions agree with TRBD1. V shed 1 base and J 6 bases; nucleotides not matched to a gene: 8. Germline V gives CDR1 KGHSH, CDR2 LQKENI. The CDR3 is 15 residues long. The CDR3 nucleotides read TGTGCCAGCTCACCACGGGACAGCCCTAACGCTGAAGCTTTCTTT. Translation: CASSPRDSPNAEAFF.

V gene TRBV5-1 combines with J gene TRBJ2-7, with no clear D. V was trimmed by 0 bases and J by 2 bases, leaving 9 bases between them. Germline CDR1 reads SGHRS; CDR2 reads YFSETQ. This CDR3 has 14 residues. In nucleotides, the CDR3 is TGCGCCAGCAGCTTGGGGGCAGTCACCTACGAGCAGTACTTC. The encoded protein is CASSLGAVTYEQYF.

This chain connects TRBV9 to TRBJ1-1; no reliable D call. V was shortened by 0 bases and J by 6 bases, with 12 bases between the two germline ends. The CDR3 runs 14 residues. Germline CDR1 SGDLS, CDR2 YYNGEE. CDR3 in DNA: TGTGCCAGCAGCGTAGAATCCGGGTACGCTGAAGCTTTCTTT. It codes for CASSVESGYAEAFF. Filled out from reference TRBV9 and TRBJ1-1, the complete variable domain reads DSGVTQTPKHLITATGQRVTLRCSPRSGDLSVYWYQQSLDQGLQFLIQYYNGEERAKGNILERFSAQQFPDLHSELNLSSLELGDSALYFCASSVESGYAEAFFGQGTRLTVV.

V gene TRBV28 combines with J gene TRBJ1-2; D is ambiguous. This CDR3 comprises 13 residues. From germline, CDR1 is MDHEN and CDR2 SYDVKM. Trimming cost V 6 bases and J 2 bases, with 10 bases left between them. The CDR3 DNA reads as TGTGCCAGCAGCCTCTTGGGAAACTATGGCTACACCTTC. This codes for CASSLLGNYGYTF.

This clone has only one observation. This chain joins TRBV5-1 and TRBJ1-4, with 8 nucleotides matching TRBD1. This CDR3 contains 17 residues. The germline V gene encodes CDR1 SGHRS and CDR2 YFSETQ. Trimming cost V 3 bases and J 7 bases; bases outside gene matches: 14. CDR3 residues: CASSSPSRDRGSEKLFF. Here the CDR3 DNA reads TGCGCCAGCAGCTCACCCTCTAGAGACAGGGGAAGTGAAAAACTGTTTTTT.

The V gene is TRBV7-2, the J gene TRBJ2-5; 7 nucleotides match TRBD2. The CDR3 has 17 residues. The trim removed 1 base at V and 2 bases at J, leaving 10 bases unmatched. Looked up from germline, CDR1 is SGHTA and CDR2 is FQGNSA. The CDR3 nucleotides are TGTGCCAGCAGCTTAGACGCCTCCTGGACTAGACAAGAGACCCAGTACTTC. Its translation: CASSLDASWTRQETQYF.

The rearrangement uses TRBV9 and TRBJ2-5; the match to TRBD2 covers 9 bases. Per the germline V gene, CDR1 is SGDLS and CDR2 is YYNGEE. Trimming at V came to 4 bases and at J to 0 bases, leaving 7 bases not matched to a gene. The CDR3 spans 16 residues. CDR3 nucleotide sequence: TGTGCCAGCAGCTGGGGTAGCGGGGGTTACCAAGAGACCCAGTACTTC. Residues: CASSWGSGGYQETQYF.

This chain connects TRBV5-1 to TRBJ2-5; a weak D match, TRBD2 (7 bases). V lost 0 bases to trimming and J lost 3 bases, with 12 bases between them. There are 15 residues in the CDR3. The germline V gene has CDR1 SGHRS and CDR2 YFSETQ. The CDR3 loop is CASSLGTRGEETQYF. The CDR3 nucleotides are TGCGCCAGCAGCTTGGGGACTAGGGGGGAAGAGACCCAGTACTTC.

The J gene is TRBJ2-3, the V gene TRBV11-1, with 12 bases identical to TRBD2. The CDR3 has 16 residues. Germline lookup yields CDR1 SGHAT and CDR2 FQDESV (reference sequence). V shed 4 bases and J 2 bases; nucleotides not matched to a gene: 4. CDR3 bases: TGTGCCAGCAGCTCAGGACTAGCGGGATCCACAGATACGCAGTATTTT. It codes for CASSSGLAGSTDTQYF.

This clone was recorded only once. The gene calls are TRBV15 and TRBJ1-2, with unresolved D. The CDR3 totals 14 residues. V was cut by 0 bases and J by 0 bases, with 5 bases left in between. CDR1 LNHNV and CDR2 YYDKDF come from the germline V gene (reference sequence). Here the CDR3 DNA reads TGTGCCACCAGCAGAGAGGCGACTAACTATGGCTACACCTTC. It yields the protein CATSREATNYGYTF.

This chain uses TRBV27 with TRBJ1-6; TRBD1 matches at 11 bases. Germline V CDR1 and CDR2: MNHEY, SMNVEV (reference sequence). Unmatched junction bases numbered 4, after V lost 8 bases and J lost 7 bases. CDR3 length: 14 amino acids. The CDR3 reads CASRRDRGNSPLHF. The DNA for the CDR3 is TGTGCCAGCCGAAGGGACAGGGGGAATTCACCCCTCCACTTT.